This TCR beta chain was recorded in a study of T cells in Graves' hyperthyroidism and ophthalmopathy. This clonotype has a count of ten or more. Its antigen is not known. Trimming cost V 3 bases and J 2 bases; bases outside gene matches: 21. From germline, CDR1 is MNHEY and CDR2 SMNVEV (reference sequence). CDR3 length: 22 residues. Researchers took RNA transcripts and amplified the TCR beta CDR3 regions from them. First-round RT-PCR targeting the TCR CDR3 was performed with the HTBI primer set. TCRdb redid the calling of the multiplex PCR reads with MiXCR, one entry per CDR3 protein. Here the sample spans about 130,000 distinct CDR3 sequences, approximately 24% being singletons. Notes on the study in general: Most expanded thyroid clonotypes above 0.001 recurred in blood.

In making diagnoses, clinical symptoms, serum thyroxine and TRAb, thyroid ultrasound and orbital computed tomography were all used. First hyperthyroidism diagnosis is when the blood sample was obtained, before any ophthalmopathy symptoms. Roughly 10 ml of fresh peripheral blood supplied the PBMCs. This chain uses TRBV27 with TRBJ2-3, with 12 nucleotides matching TRBD2. The TCR was taken from a woman in her forties or fifties with Graves' hyperthyroidism that later progressed to Graves' ophthalmopathy. Input material: blood. The CDR3 coding sequence is TGTGCCAGCAGTTTCTCAAAGACACTCGGGACTAGCGGGTTAAGACTCACAGATACGCAGTATTTT. This gives the protein CASSFSKTLGTSGLRLTDTQYF.